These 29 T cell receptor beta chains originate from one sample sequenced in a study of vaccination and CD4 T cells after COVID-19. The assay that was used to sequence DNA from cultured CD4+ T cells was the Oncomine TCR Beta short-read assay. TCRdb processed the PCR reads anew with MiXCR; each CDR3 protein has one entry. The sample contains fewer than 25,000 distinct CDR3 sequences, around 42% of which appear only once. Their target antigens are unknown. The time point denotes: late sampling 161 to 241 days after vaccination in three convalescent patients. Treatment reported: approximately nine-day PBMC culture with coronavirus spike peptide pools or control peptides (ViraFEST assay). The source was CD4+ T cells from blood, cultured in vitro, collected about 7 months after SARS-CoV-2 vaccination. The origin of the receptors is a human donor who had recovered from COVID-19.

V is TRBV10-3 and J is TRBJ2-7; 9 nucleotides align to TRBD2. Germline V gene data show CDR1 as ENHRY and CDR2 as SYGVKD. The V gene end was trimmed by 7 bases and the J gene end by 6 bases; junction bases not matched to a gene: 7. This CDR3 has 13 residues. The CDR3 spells CAINPSGEIEQYF. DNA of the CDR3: TGTGCCATCAACCCTAGCGGGGAGATCGAGCAGTACTTC.

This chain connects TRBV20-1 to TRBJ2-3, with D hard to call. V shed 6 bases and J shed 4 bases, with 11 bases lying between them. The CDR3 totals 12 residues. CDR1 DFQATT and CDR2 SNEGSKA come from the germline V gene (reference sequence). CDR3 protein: CSALSQADTQYF. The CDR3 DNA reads TGCAGTGCACTTAGTCAGGCAGATACGCAGTATTTT.

CDR3 sequence (DNA): TGTGCCAGTAGTATTACAAACTATGGCTACACCTTC. Residues: CASSITNYGYTF. This chain uses TRBV19 with TRBJ1-2; no definite D call. Germline CDR1 reads LNHDA; CDR2 reads SQIVND (reference sequence). This CDR3 has 12 residues. V lost 3 bases and J 2 bases, leaving 4 bases between the germline ends. The whole variable domain, remainder taken from reference TRBV19 and TRBJ1-2, is DGGITQSPKYLFRKEGQNVTLSCEQNLNHDAMYWYRQDPGQGLRLIYYSQIVNDFQKGDIAEGYSVSREKKESFPLTVTSAQKNPTAFYLCASSITNYGYTFGSGTRLTVV.

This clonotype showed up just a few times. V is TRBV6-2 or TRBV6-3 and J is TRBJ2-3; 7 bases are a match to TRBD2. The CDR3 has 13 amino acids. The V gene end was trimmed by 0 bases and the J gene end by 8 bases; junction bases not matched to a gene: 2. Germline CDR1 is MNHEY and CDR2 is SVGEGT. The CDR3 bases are TGTGCCAGCAGTTACTCGACTAGCAGTACGCAGTATTTT. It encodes CASSYSTSSTQYF.

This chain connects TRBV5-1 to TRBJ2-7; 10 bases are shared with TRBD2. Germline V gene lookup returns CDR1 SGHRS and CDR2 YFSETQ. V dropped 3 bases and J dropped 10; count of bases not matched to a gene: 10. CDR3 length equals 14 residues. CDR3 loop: CASSSHTSGTPQYF. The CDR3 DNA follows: TGCGCCAGCAGCTCCCACACTAGCGGGACCCCTCAGTACTTC.

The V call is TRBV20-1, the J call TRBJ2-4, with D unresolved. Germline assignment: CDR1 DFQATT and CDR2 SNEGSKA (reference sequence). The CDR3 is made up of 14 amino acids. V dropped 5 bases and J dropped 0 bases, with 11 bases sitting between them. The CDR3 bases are TGCAGTGCTCGAGGATCGTTAGCCAAAAACATTCAGTACTTC. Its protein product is CSARGSLAKNIQYF.

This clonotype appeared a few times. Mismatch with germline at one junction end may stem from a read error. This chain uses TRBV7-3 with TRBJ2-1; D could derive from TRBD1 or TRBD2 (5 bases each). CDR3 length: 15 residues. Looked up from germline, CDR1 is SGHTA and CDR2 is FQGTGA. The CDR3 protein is CASSITRDGQNEQFF. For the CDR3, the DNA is TGTGCCAGCAGCATAACGAGGGACGGCCAAAATGAGCAGTTCTTC.

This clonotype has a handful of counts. Here the CDR3 reads CASSLGSGRTQETQYF. The CDR3 DNA reads TGTGCCAGCAGCTTAGGGAGCGGGAGGACTCAAGAGACCCAGTACTTC. This sequence joins TRBV7-2 and TRBJ2-5, with 9 bases matching TRBD2. The germline gives CDR1 SGHTA, CDR2 FQGNSA. The CDR3 contains 16 residues. V gave up 1 base and J gave up 2 bases; unmatched junction bases: 5.

The DNA for the CDR3 is TGTGCCAGCGCCGAAGGACTGATGAACACTGAAGCTTTCTTT. Its translation: CASAEGLMNTEAFF. This chain links TRBV28 with TRBJ1-1; D is uncertain. With 8 bases removed from V and 0 bases from J, the gap between germline ends came to 13 bases. The CDR3 consists of 14 residues. Germline V lookup: CDR1 MDHEN, CDR2 SYDVKM. The full variable domain, with the rest looked up from reference TRBV28 and TRBJ1-1, is DVKVTQSSRYLVKRTGEKVFLECVQDMDHENMFWYRQDPGLGLRLIYFSYDVKMKEKGDIPEGYSVSREKKERFSLILESASTNQTSMYLCASAEGLMNTEAFFGQGTRLTVV.

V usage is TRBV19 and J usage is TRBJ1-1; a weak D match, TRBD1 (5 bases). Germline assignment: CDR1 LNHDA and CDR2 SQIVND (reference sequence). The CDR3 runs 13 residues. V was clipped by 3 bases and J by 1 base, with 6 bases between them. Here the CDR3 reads CASSIRENTEAFF. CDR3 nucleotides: TGTGCCAGTAGTATCAGGGAGAACACTGAAGCTTTCTTT.

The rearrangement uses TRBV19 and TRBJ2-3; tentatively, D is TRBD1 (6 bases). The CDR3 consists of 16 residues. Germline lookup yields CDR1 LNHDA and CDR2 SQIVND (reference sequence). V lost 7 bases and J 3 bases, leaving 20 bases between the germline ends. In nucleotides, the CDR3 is TGTGCCAGTAAGGTACAAGGGGGAGTTAGAACAGATACGCAGTATTTT. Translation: CASKVQGGVRTDTQYF.

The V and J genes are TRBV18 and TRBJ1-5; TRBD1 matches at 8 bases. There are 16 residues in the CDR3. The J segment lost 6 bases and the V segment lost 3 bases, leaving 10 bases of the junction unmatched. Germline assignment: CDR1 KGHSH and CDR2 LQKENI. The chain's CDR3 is CASSPGEDRGRQPQHF. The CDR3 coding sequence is TGTGCCAGCTCACCTGGAGAAGACAGGGGACGTCAGCCCCAGCATTTT.

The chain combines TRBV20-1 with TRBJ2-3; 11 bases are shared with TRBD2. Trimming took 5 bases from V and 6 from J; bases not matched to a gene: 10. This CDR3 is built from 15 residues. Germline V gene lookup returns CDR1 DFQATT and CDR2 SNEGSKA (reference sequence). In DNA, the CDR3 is TGCAGTGCTGGAGGACTAGCGGGTGGGGGGGATACGCAGTATTTT. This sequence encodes CSAGGLAGGGDTQYF.

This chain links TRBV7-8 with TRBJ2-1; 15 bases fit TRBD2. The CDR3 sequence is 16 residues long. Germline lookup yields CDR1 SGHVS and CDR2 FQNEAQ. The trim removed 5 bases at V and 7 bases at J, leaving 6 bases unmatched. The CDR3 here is CASSARGTSGRNEQFF. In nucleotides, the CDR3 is TGTGCCAGCAGCGCGCGGGGGACTAGCGGGAGGAATGAGCAGTTCTTC.

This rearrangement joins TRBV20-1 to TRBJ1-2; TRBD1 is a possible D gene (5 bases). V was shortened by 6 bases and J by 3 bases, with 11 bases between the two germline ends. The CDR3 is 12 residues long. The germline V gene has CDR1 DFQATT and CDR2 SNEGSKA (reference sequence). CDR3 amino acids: CSAPRGDYGYTF. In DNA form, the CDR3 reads TGCAGTGCGCCGCGGGGGGACTATGGCTACACCTTC.

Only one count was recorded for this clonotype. The CDR3 loop reads CASSLSSGTNEQFF. The CDR3 bases are TGTGCCAGCAGCTTATCTAGCGGGACCAATGAGCAGTTCTTC. The gene calls are TRBV11-3 and TRBJ2-1, with 9 bases fitting TRBD2. V lost 2 bases to trimming and J lost 6 bases; unmatched junction nucleotides: 2. The CDR3 extends over 14 amino acids. CDR1 SGHNT and CDR2 YENEEA come from the germline V gene.

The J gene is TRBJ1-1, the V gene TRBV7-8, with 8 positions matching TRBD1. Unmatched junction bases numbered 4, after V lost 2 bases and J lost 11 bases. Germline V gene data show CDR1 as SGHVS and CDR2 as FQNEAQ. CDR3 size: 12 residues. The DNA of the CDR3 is TGTGCCAGCAGCTTAAGACAGGGGACGGCTTTCTTT. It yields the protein CASSLRQGTAFF.

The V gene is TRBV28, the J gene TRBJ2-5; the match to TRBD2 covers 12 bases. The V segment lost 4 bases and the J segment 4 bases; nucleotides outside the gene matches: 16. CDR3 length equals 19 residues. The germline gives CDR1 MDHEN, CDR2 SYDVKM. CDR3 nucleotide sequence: TGTGCCAGCAGTTCTCGAAGGCTAGCGGGAGGGATTCCCCGAGAGACCCAGTACTTC. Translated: CASSSRRLAGGIPRETQYF.

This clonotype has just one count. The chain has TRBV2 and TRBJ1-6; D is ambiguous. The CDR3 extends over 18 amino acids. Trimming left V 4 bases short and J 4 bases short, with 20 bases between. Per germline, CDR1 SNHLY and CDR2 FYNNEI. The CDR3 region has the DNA TGTGCCAGCAGTGTGTTCCGCGGGAATCGGAGTTATAATTCACCCCTCCACTTT. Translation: CASSVFRGNRSYNSPLHF. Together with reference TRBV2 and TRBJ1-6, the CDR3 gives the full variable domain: EPEVTQTPSHQVTQMGQEVILRCVPISNHLYFYWYRQILGQKVEFLVSFYNNEISEKSEIFDDQFSVERPDGSNFTLKIRSTKLEDSAMYFCASSVFRGNRSYNSPLHFGNGTRLTVT.

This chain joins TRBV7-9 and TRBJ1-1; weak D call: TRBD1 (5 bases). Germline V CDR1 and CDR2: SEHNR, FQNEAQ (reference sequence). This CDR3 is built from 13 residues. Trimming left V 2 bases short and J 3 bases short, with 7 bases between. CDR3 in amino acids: CASSLYRYTEAFF. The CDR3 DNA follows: TGTGCCAGCAGCTTATACAGGTACACTGAAGCTTTCTTT. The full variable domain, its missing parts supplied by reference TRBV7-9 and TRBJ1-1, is DTGVSQNPRHKITKRGQNVTFRCDPISEHNRLYWYRQTLGQGPEFLTYFQNEAQLEKSRLLSDRFSAERPKGSFSTLEIQRTEQGDSAMYLCASSLYRYTEAFFGQGTRLTVV.

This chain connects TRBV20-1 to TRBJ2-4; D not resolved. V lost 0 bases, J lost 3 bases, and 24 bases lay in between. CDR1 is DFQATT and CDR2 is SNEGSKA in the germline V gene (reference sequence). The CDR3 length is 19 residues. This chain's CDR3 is CSARESAAIVGLGKNIQYF. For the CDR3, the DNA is TGCAGTGCTAGAGAATCGGCAGCAATAGTCGGTTTGGGCAAAAACATTCAGTACTTC.

This CDR3 is CATREGGSYEQYF. The CDR3 coding sequence is TGTGCCACCCGAGAAGGGGGTTCCTACGAGCAGTACTTC. The chain joins TRBV28 to TRBJ2-7; tentatively, D is TRBD1 (6 bases). This CDR3 spans 13 amino acids. Deletions cut 10 bases from V and 1 base from J, with 14 bases between. CDR1 is MDHEN and CDR2 is SYDVKM in the germline V gene.

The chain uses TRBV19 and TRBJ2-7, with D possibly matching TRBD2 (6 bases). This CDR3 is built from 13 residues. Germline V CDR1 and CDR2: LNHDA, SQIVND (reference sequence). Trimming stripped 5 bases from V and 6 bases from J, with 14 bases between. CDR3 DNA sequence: TGTGCCAGTAGTGTAGGCAGGAGGGGCGAGCAGTACTTC. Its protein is CASSVGRRGEQYF.

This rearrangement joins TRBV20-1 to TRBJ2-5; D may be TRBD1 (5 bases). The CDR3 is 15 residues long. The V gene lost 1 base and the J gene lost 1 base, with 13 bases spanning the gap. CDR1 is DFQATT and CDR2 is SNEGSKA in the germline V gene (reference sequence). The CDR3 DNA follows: TGCAGTGCTAGAGCCCGACAGACGTTCCAAGAGACCCAGTACTTC. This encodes CSARARQTFQETQYF.

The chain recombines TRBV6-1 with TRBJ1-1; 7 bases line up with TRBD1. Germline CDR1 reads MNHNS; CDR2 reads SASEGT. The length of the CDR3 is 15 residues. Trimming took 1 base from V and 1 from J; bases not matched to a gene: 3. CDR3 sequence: CASSEDRTGNTEAFF. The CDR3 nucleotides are TGTGCCAGCAGTGAAGATAGGACAGGGAACACTGAAGCTTTCTTT.

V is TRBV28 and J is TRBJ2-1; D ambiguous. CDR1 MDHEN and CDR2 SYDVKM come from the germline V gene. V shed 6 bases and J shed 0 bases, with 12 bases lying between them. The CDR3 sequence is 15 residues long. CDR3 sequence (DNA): TGTGCCAGCAGCCGCTTTAGCAGCTCCTACAATGAGCAGTTCTTC. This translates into CASSRFSSSYNEQFF. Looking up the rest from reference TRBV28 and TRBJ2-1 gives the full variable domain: DVKVTQSSRYLVKRTGEKVFLECVQDMDHENMFWYRQDPGLGLRLIYFSYDVKMKEKGDIPEGYSVSREKKERFSLILESASTNQTSMYLCASSRFSSSYNEQFFGPGTRLTVL.

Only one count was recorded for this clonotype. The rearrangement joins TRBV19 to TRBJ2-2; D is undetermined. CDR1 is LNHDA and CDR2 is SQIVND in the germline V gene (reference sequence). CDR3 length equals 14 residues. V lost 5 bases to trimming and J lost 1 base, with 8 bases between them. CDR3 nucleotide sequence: TGTGCCAGTAGTCCAGTGGGGAACACCGGGGAGCTGTTTTTT. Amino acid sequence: CASSPVGNTGELFF.

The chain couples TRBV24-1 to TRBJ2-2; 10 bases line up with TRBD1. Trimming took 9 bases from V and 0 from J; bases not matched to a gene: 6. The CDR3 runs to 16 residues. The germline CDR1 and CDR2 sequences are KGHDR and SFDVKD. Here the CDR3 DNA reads TGTGCCACCGGGACAGGGGCCATCGCGAACACCGGGGAGCTGTTTTTT. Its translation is CATGTGAIANTGELFF.

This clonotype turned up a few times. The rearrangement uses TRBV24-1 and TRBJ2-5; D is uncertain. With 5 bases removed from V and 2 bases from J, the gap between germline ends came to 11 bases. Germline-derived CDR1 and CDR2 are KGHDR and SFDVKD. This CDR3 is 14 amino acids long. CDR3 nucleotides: TGTGCCACCAGTGGTCCTCTGGGGCAAGAGACCCAGTACTTC. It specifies CATSGPLGQETQYF.